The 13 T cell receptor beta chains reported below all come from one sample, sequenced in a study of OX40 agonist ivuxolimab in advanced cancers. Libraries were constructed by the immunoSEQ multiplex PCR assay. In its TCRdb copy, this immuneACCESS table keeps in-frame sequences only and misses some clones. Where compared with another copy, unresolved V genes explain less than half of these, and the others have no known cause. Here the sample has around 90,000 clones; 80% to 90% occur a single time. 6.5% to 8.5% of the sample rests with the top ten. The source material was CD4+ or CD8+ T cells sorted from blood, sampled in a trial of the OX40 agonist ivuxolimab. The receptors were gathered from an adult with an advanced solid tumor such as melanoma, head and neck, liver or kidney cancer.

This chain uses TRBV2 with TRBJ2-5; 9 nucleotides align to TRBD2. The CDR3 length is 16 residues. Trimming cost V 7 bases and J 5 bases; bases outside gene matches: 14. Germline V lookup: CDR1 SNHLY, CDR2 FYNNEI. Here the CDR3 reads CASILSASGTPETQYF. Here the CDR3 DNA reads TGTGCCAGCATCTTGTCGGCTAGCGGGACTCCGGAGACCCAGTACTTC.

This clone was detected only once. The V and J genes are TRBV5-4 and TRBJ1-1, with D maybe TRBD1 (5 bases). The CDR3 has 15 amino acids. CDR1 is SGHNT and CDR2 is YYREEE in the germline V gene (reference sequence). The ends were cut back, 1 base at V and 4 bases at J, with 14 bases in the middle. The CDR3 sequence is CASSLQGGEVTEAFF. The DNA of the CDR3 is TGTGCCAGCAGCTTGCAGGGTGGAGAGGTCACTGAAGCTTTCTTT.

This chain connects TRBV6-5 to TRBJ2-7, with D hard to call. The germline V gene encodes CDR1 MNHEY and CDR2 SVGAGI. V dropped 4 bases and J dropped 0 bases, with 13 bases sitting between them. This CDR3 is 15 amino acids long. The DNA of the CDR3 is TGTGCCAGCAGTTCATCCACAAGATACTCCTACGAGCAGTACTTC. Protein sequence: CASSSSTRYSYEQYF.

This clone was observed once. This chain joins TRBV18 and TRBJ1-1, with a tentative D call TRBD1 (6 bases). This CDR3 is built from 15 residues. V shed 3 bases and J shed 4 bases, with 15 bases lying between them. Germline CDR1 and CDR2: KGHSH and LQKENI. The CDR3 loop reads CASSPGGGAGTEAFF. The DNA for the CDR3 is TGTGCCAGCTCACCCGGGGGGGGCGCCGGCACTGAAGCTTTCTTT.

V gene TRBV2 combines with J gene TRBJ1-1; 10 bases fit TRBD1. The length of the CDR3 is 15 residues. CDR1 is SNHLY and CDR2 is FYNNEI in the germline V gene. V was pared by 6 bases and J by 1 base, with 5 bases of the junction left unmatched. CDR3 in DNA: TGTGCCAGCAGGAGGGGACAGGGGTCGAACACTGAAGCTTTCTTT. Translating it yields CASRRGQGSNTEAFF.

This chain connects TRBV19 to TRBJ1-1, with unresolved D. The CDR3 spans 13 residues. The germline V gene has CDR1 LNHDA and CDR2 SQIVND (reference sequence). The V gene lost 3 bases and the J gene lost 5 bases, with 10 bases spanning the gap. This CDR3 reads CASSIRGLTEAFF. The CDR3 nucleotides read TGTGCCAGTAGTATTCGAGGGTTGACTGAAGCTTTCTTT.

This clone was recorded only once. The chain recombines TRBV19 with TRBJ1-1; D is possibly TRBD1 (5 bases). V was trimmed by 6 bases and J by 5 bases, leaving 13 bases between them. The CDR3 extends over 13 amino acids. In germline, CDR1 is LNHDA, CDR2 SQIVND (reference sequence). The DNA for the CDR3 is TGTGCCAGTAGGCTCAGTTGGGGGACTGAAGCTTTCTTT. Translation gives CASRLSWGTEAFF.

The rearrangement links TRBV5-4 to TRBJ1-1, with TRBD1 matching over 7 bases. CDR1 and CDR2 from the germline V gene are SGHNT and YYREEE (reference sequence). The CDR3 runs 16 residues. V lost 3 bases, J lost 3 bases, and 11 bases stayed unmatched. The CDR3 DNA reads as TGTGCCAGCAGCTCACCCCTTAGGGGGCGGGACACTGAAGCTTTCTTT. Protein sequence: CASSSPLRGRDTEAFF.

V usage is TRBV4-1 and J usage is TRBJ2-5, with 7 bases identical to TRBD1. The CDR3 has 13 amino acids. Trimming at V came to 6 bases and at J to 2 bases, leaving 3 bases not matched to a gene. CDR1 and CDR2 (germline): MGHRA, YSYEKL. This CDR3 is CASSLDRQETQYF. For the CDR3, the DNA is TGCGCCAGCAGTCTGGACAGGCAAGAGACCCAGTACTTC.

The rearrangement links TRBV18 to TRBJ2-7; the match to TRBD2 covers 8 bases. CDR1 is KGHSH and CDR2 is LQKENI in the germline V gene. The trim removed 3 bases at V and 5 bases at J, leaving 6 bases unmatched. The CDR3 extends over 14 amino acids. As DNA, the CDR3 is TGTGCCAGCTCACCGAGCGGGAGCATCCACGAGCAGTACTTC. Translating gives CASSPSGSIHEQYF. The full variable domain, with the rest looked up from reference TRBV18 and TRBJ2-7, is NAGVMQNPRHLVRRRGQEARLRCSPMKGHSHVYWYRQLPEEGLKFMVYLQKENIIDESGMPKERFSAEFPKEGPSILRIQQVVRGDSAAYFCASSPSGSIHEQYFGPGTRLTVT.

CDR3 bases: TGTGCCAGCAGTCACCGGACAGGTAGAATTATAAACAATCAGCCCCAGCATTTT. This gives the protein CASSHRTGRIINNQPQHF. The chain employs TRBV2 and TRBJ1-5; 7 nucleotides agree with TRBD1. The CDR3 has 18 residues. Per the germline V gene, CDR1 is SNHLY and CDR2 is FYNNEI. J lost 3 bases, V lost 5 bases, and 16 bases had no gene match.

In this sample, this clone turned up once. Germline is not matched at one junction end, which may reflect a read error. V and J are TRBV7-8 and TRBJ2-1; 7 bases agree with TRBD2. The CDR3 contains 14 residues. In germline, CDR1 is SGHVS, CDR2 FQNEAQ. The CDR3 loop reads CAGSPWGGVNEQFF. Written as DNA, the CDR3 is TGTGCCGGCAGCCCGTGGGGAGGGGTCAATGAGCAGTTCTTC.

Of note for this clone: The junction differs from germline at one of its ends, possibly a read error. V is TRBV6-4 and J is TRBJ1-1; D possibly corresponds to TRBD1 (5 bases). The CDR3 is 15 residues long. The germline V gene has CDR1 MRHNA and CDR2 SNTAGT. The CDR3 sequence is CASSYSWDSSIQAFF. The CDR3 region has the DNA TGTGCCAGCAGTTACTCCTGGGACTCCTCGATCCAAGCTTTCTTT.